The clone carrying this T cell receptor (beta chain) was recorded at least ten times. This sample stems from a study of T cells in Graves' hyperthyroidism and ophthalmopathy. TCR beta CDR3 regions were amplified from RNA. The HTBI set primed first-round TCR CDR3 RT-PCR. Each CDR3 protein gets one entry after TCRdb re-called the multiplex PCR reads with MiXCR. The table records 600,000 or so distinct CDR3 sequences, 15% to 20% of them present only once. Trimming removed 6 bases from V and 4 bases from J; junction bases left unmatched: 13. Looked up from germline, CDR1 is ENHRY and CDR2 is SYGVKD. The CDR3 contains 16 residues.

This clonotype was sampled from a woman aged 30 to 39 with Graves' hyperthyroidism. The chain couples TRBV10-3 to TRBJ1-1; 8 bases are shared with TRBD1. Material for sequencing was blood. The DNA for the CDR3 is TGTGCCATCAGACCAGCGGGAGGACAGGGTCGCACTGAAGCTTTCTTT. It translates to CAIRPAGGQGRTEAFF.